Described below is a single T cell receptor (beta chain) sequence and its context. Sequencing was performed with immunoSEQ multiplex PCR; in TCRdb, only in-frame clones are kept and a portion is missing. The table shows tens of thousands of clones, with roughly 92% occurring only once. Per the germline V gene, CDR1 is SQVTM and CDR2 is ANQGSEA. V was clipped by 7 bases and J by 7 bases, with 14 bases between them. This CDR3 spans 13 amino acids. This specimen belongs to a study of T cell changes during pregnancy in multiple sclerosis. This chain uses TRBV29-1 with TRBJ1-6; D remains ambiguous. The sequencing here drew on peripheral blood, taken after pregnancy. This TCR derives from a female donor with multiple sclerosis, enrolled in a pregnancy study. This CDR3 reads CSAGEAVNSPLHF. The DNA of the CDR3 is TGCAGCGCTGGCGAGGCCGTGAATTCACCCCTCCACTTT.